A selection of T cell receptor beta chains follows, all from one sample in a study of technical replicates of blood from a handful of donors. Libraries were prepared by immunoSEQ multiplex PCR; TCRdb keeps only in-frame clonotypes and omits some of them. This table holds 80,000 to 90,000 clones, approximately 94% found once. What was sequenced was T cells isolated from PBMCs. All receptors derive from a human donor in good health. Each CDR3 is given with its conserved first and last residue. D genes are given only for firm matches. Size is omitted from some rows. Given values are once, few, many or a class for expanded clones.

d_gene: .
j_gene: TRBJ1-5
abundance: .
v_gene: TRBV5-6
CDR3aa: CASSFSGVYSNQPQHF
CDR3nt: TGTGCCAGCAGCTTCTCAGGCGTTTATAGCAATCAGCCCCAGCATTTT

d_gene: .
j_gene: TRBJ1-6
abundance: once
v_gene: TRBV30
CDR3aa: CAWRGGYRFSSYNSPLHF
CDR3nt: TGTGCCTGGCGGGGGGGATACAGGTTCAGCTCCTATAATTCACCCCTCCACTTT

d_gene: .
j_gene: TRBJ1-1
abundance: .
v_gene: TRBV18
CDR3aa: CASSPSEHTEAFF
CDR3nt: TGTGCCAGCTCACCGAGTGAGCACACTGAAGCTTTCTTT

d_gene: .
j_gene: TRBJ2-2
abundance: .
v_gene: TRBV7-9
CDR3aa: CASSLGGLGELFF
CDR3nt: TGTGCCAGCAGCTTAGGCGGCCTCGGGGAGCTGTTTTTT

d_gene: .
j_gene: TRBJ2-2
abundance: .
v_gene: TRBV11-2
CDR3aa: CASSSDQGFTGELFF
CDR3nt: TGTGCCAGCAGCTCAGACCAGGGGTTCACCGGGGAGCTGTTTTTT

d_gene: .
j_gene: TRBJ2-7
abundance: .
v_gene: TRBV2
CDR3aa: CAGGGGPYEQYF
CDR3nt: TGTGCCGGGGGGGGCGGACCCTACGAGCAGTACTTC

d_gene: .
j_gene: TRBJ2-1
abundance: once
v_gene: TRBV6-6
CDR3aa: CASSPWGDEQFF
CDR3nt: TGTGCCAGCAGCCCTTGGGGGGATGAGCAGTTCTTC

d_gene: .
j_gene: TRBJ2-1
abundance: .
v_gene: TRBV28
CDR3aa: CASSLLINEQFF
CDR3nt: TGTGCCAGCAGCCTCCTTATAAATGAGCAGTTCTTC

d_gene: TRBD2
j_gene: TRBJ2-7
abundance: .
v_gene: TRBV28
CDR3aa: CASSPVLRKRESSYEQYF
CDR3nt: TGTGCCAGCAGCCCAGTCCTCCGAAAGCGGGAGAGCTCCTACGAGCAGTACTTC

d_gene: TRBD1
j_gene: TRBJ1-2
abundance: .
v_gene: TRBV15
CDR3aa: CATSRDRNGYTF
CDR3nt: TGTGCCACCAGCAGGGACAGGAATGGCTACACCTTC

d_gene: TRBD1
j_gene: TRBJ1-1
abundance: .
v_gene: TRBV12-5
CDR3aa: CASGSIGTEAFF
CDR3nt: TGTGCTAGTGGTTCCATTGGGACAGAGGCTTTCTTT

d_gene: .
j_gene: TRBJ1-1
abundance: few
v_gene: TRBV7-2
CDR3aa: CASRNSINTEAFF
CDR3nt: TGTGCCAGCAGAAATAGTATAAACACTGAAGCTTTCTTT

d_gene: TRBD1
j_gene: TRBJ1-1
abundance: .
v_gene: TRBV5-1
CDR3aa: CASSAGQGFTEAFF
CDR3nt: TGCGCCAGCAGCGCTGGACAGGGGTTCACTGAAGCTTTCTTT

d_gene: .
j_gene: TRBJ1-1
abundance: .
v_gene: TRBV4-2
CDR3aa: CASSQAPPRMSLNTEAFF
CDR3nt: TGTGCCAGCAGCCAAGCCCCCCCGCGCATGAGCCTGAACACTGAAGCTTTCTTT

d_gene: TRBD2
j_gene: TRBJ2-1
abundance: .
v_gene: TRBV18
CDR3aa: CASSPLRTSGTEYNEQFF
CDR3nt: TGTGCCAGCTCACCACTCCGGACTAGCGGGACTGAATACAATGAGCAGTTCTTC

d_gene: .
j_gene: TRBJ1-1
abundance: .
v_gene: TRBV15
CDR3aa: CATSQEFMNTEAFF
CDR3nt: TGTGCCACGTCCCAGGAATTCATGAACACTGAAGCTTTCTTT